This T cell receptor (beta chain) is drawn from a study of OX40 agonist ivuxolimab in advanced cancers. Broadly, across the study: The costimulatory receptor OX40 (CD134) was targeted by ivuxolimab, a fully human IgG2 agonistic monoclonal antibody. Patients were allowed to have had prior anti-PD-1, anti-PD-L1 or anti-CTLA-4 therapy, and approximately 40% of the dose-escalation patients had been treated with checkpoint inhibitors. Among the 50 to 55 dose-escalation patients, about 20 had hepatocellular carcinoma, approximately 15 melanoma, 9 renal cell carcinoma and 9 head and neck cancer. A male proportion of almost 85% and a mean age of approximately 60 years, ranging from roughly 23 to 90, were recorded for the dose-escalation cohort. Partial responses occurred in three dose-escalation patients, of whom one had hepatocellular carcinoma and two had cutaneous melanoma. The paper describes the monotherapy dose-escalation part (N of about 52 patients) of the phase I trial of ivuxolimab. The purpose of peripheral TCRbeta sequencing was to test whether ivuxolimab changed TCR sequence diversity and led to clonal T-cell expansion. Intravenous ivuxolimab was administered to patients every 2 weeks at six dose levels: 0.01, 0.1, 0.3, 1.5, 3 and 10 mg/kg.

Via the germline V gene (reference sequence), CDR1 is SEHNR and CDR2 FQNEAQ. The CDR3 numbers 13 residues from cysteine through phenylalanine. CDR3 DNA only is kept here, 39 bases in frame from base 1. Trimming costs V 4 bases and J 6 bases, and their ends lie 12 bases apart. Patients with a history of autoimmune disease or receiving systemic immunosuppression were excluded from the trial. In every dose cohort, peripheral blood was drawn for TCR sequencing at baseline, cycle 4 day 1, and cycle 7 day 1. The samples were drawn from a first-in-human, open-label, multicenter phase I dose-escalation trial of ivuxolimab. Adults with locally advanced or metastatic head and neck squamous cell, hepatocellular, melanoma or renal cell carcinoma were enrolled in the trial. CD4+ and CD8+ T cells were sorted separately from peripheral blood before TCR sequencing. Genomic DNA was extracted from sorted cells for sequencing of the TCRbeta CDR3 region. TCRbeta CDR3 regions were sequenced using the immunoSEQ Assay. TCRdb carries this immuneACCESS record with in-frame sequences only. Its versions omit some clonotypes, under half of them owing to an unresolved V gene in the studies checked, with the rest unexplained. This sample comprises 55,000 to 75,000 clones, 80% to 90% of them detected only once. 0.75% of the sample lies in the top ten.

Study-wide findings and limitations: In the 0.1-3.0 mg/kg groups, partial responders were among the patients with the lowest normalized peripheral clonal expansion, particularly in CD8+ T cells. Antigen specificity was not determined for the clonally expanded peripheral T cells. After ivuxolimab, expanded clones were on average more numerous among CD8+ T cells than among CD4+ T cells. Low levels of normalized T-cell clonal expansion were also seen in some nonresponding patients. At doses of 0.1 to 3.0 mg/kg, clonal expansion of both CD4+ and CD8+ blood T cells was observed from baseline to week 6.

To note about this clone: The target of this receptor is not known. One base away there is no much larger clone; base qualities are not given.

Sample: CD4+ or CD8+ T cells sorted from blood, taken in a trial of the OX40 agonist ivuxolimab. The TCR comes from an adult with an advanced solid tumor such as melanoma, head and neck, liver or kidney cancer. The rearranged segments are TRBV7-9 and TRBJ1-2; tentative D gene TRBD1, with 5 bases matching. CDR3 protein: CASSWPGTNGYTF. The DNA sequence is given as TGTGCCAGCAGCTGGCCGGGGACTAATGGCTACACCTTC. The full variable domain, with segments outside the CDR3 supplied by the reference TRBV7-9 and TRBJ1-2 proteins, appears as DTGVSQNPRHKITKRGQNVTFRCDPISEHNRLYWYRQTLGQGPEFLTYFQNEAQLEKSRLLSDRFSAERPKGSFSTLEIQRTEQGDSAMYLCASSWPGTNGYTFGSGTRLTVV.